The 13 T cell receptor beta chains below all came from one sample that was sequenced in a study of blood T cell repertoires in COVID-19. Only in-frame clones appear in the TCRdb table, and some are missing; sequencing was by immunoSEQ multiplex PCR. The profile covers over 60,000 clones, with approximately 89% appearing a single time and 4.5% to 5% taken by the ten largest. The specimen was peripheral blood. The receptor set was obtained from a woman between 45 and 60 years old with active COVID-19.

The chain recombines TRBV1 with TRBJ2-4; TRBD1 is the table's D call and was not checked against the DNA. TRBV1 is a known pseudogene. This CDR3 has 17 amino acids. CDR3 bases: TGCACCAGCAGCCAAGGGGGCTCGATCCTAGCCAAAAACATTCAGTACTTC. Protein product: CTSSQGGSILAKNIQYF.

This chain joins TRBV4-1 and TRBJ2-1; 9 positions agree with TRBD2. Germline V gives CDR1 MGHRA, CDR2 YSYEKL. V lost 2 bases to trimming and J lost 7 bases; unmatched junction nucleotides: 12. The CDR3 sequence is 17 residues long. The CDR3: CASSQPLREGRRNEQFF. CDR3 nucleotides: TGCGCCAGCAGCCAACCTCTGCGGGAGGGTCGAAGGAATGAGCAGTTCTTC.

This clone was recorded once. This sequence joins TRBV4-1 and TRBJ2-1, with 7 bases aligning to TRBD1. Trimming took 1 base from V and 4 from J; bases not matched to a gene: 4. Germline-derived CDR1 and CDR2 are MGHRA and YSYEKL. The CDR3 has 15 residues. The CDR3 spells CASSQGPGQYNEQFF. The CDR3 DNA is TGCGCCAGCAGCCAAGGTCCGGGACAGTACAATGAGCAGTTCTTC.

In this sample, this clone turned up once. This chain's CDR3 is CASSLTGHRDSGANVLTF. In DNA, the CDR3 is TGTGCCAGCAGCTTGACGGGACATAGGGACTCTGGGGCCAACGTCCTGACTTTC. The rearrangement joins TRBV5-8 to TRBJ2-6, with D perhaps matching TRBD1 (6 bases). V dropped 1 base and J dropped 0 bases, with 14 bases sitting between them. Germline V gene sequence: CDR1 SGHTS, CDR2 YDEGEE. This CDR3 is 18 amino acids long.

As DNA, the CDR3 is TGTGCCAGCGGACTAGCGGGATACAATGAGCAGTTCTTC. It encodes CASGLAGYNEQFF. The genes are TRBV2 and TRBJ2-1; 12 bases fit TRBD2. Germline CDR1 SNHLY, CDR2 FYNNEI. The CDR3 runs 13 residues. V gave up 8 bases and J gave up 4 bases; unmatched junction bases: 0.

The chain has TRBV7-8 and TRBJ2-1; TRBD2 aligns across 10 bases. CDR3 length equals 16 residues. The V and J ends lost 1 base and 6 bases, in that order; junction bases with no gene match: 6. The germline gives CDR1 SGHVS, CDR2 FQNEAQ. CDR3 protein: CASSLGLAGAPNEQFF. DNA of the CDR3: TGTGCCAGCAGCTTAGGCCTAGCGGGAGCTCCCAATGAGCAGTTCTTC.

The CDR3 loop reads CAWSPRGRQPQHF. DNA of the CDR3: TGTGCCTGGAGTCCCAGGGGTCGACAGCCCCAGCATTTT. V usage is TRBV30 and J usage is TRBJ1-5; D possibly corresponds to TRBD1 (6 bases). CDR1 and CDR2 from the germline V gene are GTSNPN and SVGIG (reference sequence). Trimming stripped 2 bases from V and 7 bases from J, with 12 bases between. This CDR3 is built from 13 residues.

The V and J genes are TRBV3-1 (or the pseudogene TRBV3-2) and TRBJ2-5; 14 bases agree with TRBD2. Germline V gives CDR1 LGHDT, CDR2 YNNKEL (reference sequence). V dropped 1 base and J dropped 6; count of bases not matched to a gene: 4. The CDR3 runs to 16 residues. The CDR3 reads CASSQGLAGGHKTQYF. The CDR3 DNA reads as TGTGCCAGCAGCCAAGGACTAGCGGGAGGGCATAAGACCCAGTACTTC.

The chain couples TRBV19 to TRBJ2-4; a possible D gene is TRBD2 (5 bases). Trimming took 4 bases from V and 0 from J, leaving 16 bases between them. The CDR3 totals 17 residues. Germline V gene sequence: CDR1 LNHDA, CDR2 SQIVND (reference sequence). CDR3 nucleotides: TGTGCCAGTAGTACCGAGGGTTGGTGGGGAGCCAAAAACATTCAGTACTTC. Translation gives CASSTEGWWGAKNIQYF.

The chain links TRBV7-2 to TRBJ1-3; possibly TRBD1 for D (6 bases). V was cut by 1 base and J by 4 bases, with 14 bases left in between. In germline, CDR1 is SGHTA, CDR2 FQGNSA. The CDR3 consists of 16 residues. CDR3 coding DNA: TGTGCCAGCAGCTTAGGAGGCAGGGGTTCCGGAAACACCATATATTTT. Its translation: CASSLGGRGSGNTIYF.

J is TRBJ2-7 and V is TRBV9, with a weak D call TRBD1 (6 bases). V gave up 4 bases and J gave up 0 bases, with 11 bases separating them. Germline V gene sequence: CDR1 SGDLS, CDR2 YYNGEE. The CDR3 is 14 amino acids. This CDR3 is CASSPRDNSYEQYF. CDR3 DNA sequence: TGTGCCAGCAGCCCTAGGGACAACTCCTACGAGCAGTACTTC.

The chain has TRBV18 and TRBJ2-3; TRBD1 matches at 8 bases. V was pared by 5 bases and J by 5 bases, with 12 bases of the junction left unmatched. There are 16 residues in the CDR3. The germline gives CDR1 KGHSH, CDR2 LQKENI. The CDR3 loop reads CASSSTGTGFLDTQYF. The DNA of the CDR3 is TGTGCCAGCTCATCTACCGGGACAGGCTTTTTAGATACGCAGTATTTT.

This clone is a singleton in its sample. The DNA for the CDR3 is TGTGCCTGGAGTGGTGACAGGGTGACTGAAGCTTTCTTT. This sequence encodes CAWSGDRVTEAFF. The rearrangement joins TRBV30 to TRBJ1-1; 7 bases map to TRBD1. Germline V gene sequence: CDR1 GTSNPN, CDR2 SVGIG (reference sequence). CDR3 size: 13 residues. V dropped 1 base and J dropped 5; count of bases not matched to a gene: 4.